The rows below give T cell receptor beta chains drawn from one sample of a study of blood T cells in healthy people across ages. MiXCR, run by TCRdb on the 5' RACE reads, gives a single entry per CDR3 protein. The sample lists under 2,000,000 distinct CDR3 sequences, around 48% seen once, with over 2% in the top ten. The sequencing sample was made of blood. These receptors were collected from a woman in her thirties or forties in good health. CDR3s include the opening cysteine and the closing phenylalanine or tryptophan. Fields, in order: V gene, clone size, D gene, J gene, CDR3 DNA, CDR3 protein. D genes are given only for firm matches. Some rows mark clone size as missing; the rest say once, few, many or name a class of expanded clone.

TRBV7-2	.	.	TRBJ2-5	TGTGCCAGCAGCTTACGCAGAGACGAAGAGACCCAGTACTTC	CASSLRRDEETQYF
TRBV2	.	.	TRBJ1-2	TGTGCCAGCATAACAGGGTTTGGCTACACCTTC	CASITGFGYTF
TRBV28	.	.	TRBJ1-2	TGTGCCAGCAGTAACAGGGAGAGGGGCTACACCTTC	CASSNRERGYTF
TRBV27	.	.	TRBJ2-3	TGTGCCAGCAGCCACCGGGATGGGAGGCAGTATTTT	CASSHRDGRQYF
TRBV7-2	.	.	TRBJ2-1	TGTGCCAGCAGTCCTCAGGTGACATACAATGAGCAGTTCTTC	CASSPQVTYNEQFF
TRBV20-1	.	.	TRBJ2-7	TGCAGTGCCACCGGGACGGGTAGCTCCTACGAGCAGTACTTC	CSATGTGSSYEQYF
TRBV29-1	few	.	TRBJ2-3	TGCAGCGTTGCCCTCGAAGACCGCACAGATACGCAGTATTTT	CSVALEDRTDTQYF
TRBV7-9	.	.	TRBJ2-7	TGTGCCAGCAGCCAAACTACAGGGCAGCCCTACGAGCAGTACTTC	CASSQTTGQPYEQYF
TRBV5-6	few	.	TRBJ2-7	TGTGCCAGCAGCTTGGTAGTCGGGGGCTCCTACGAGCAGTACTTC	CASSLVVGGSYEQYF
TRBV6-5	.	.	TRBJ2-1	TGTGCCAGCAGTCGGCCAGCTTACAATGAGCAGTTCTTC	CASSRPAYNEQFF
TRBV7-2	few	.	TRBJ2-5	TGTGCCAGCAGCCTAACCGAGGGTTCAGAGACCCAGTACTTC	CASSLTEGSETQYF
TRBV3-1	.	.	TRBJ2-7	TGTGCCAGCAGCCTACTAGGGAGGTCGCACGAGCAGTACTTC	CASSLLGRSHEQYF
TRBV7-2	.	TRBD2	TRBJ2-4	TGTGCCAGCAGCCCGGGGTGGGCGGGGGGAAACATTCAGTACTTC	CASSPGWAGGNIQYF
TRBV9	.	.	TRBJ1-2	TGTGCCAGCAGCCCAATCGGGGGGGGCTATGGCTACACCTTC	CASSPIGGGYGYTF
TRBV5-1	.	.	TRBJ2-7	TGCGCCAGCAGCTTGGTTGGGGGGCCCCTCTCCTACGAGCAGTACTTC	CASSLVGGPLSYEQYF
TRBV27	.	TRBD1	TRBJ1-6	TGTGCCACCACGACAGGGGGTCGGAATTCACCCCTCCACTTT	CATTTGGRNSPLHF
TRBV7-9	few	.	TRBJ2-3	TGTGCCAGCAGCTTAACTAGTATAGATACGCAGTATTTT	CASSLTSIDTQYF
TRBV9	.	.	TRBJ1-2	TGTGCCAGCAGCGGACAGGAATACTATGGCTACACCTTC	CASSGQEYYGYTF
TRBV7-2	few	.	TRBJ2-7	TGTGCCAGCAGCGTTATGCAGTCTTCCCACGAGCAGTACTTC	CASSVMQSSHEQYF
TRBV20-1	.	.	TRBJ2-7	TGCAGTGCTAGACCCGTAACGGGGGCCTACGAGCAGTACTTC	CSARPVTGAYEQYF
TRBV27	.	TRBD1	TRBJ2-1	TGTGCCACCTCAAGGGGGACAGGGCTAGCGAGTGAGCAGTTCTTC	CATSRGTGLASEQFF
TRBV6-5	.	.	TRBJ2-6	TGTGCCAGCAGTTACTCAAGGGACGCCCCGTCTGGGGCCAACGTCCTGACTTTC	CASSYSRDAPSGANVLTF
TRBV4-3	few	TRBD2	TRBJ2-3	TGCGCCAGCAGCCAAGATCCTAGCGGGAGCACAGATACGCAGTATTTT	CASSQDPSGSTDTQYF
TRBV29-1	.	.	TRBJ1-1	TGCAGCGTTGAAGATGCCCAGGGGACGAACACTGAAGCTTTCTTT	CSVEDAQGTNTEAFF
TRBV6-2/TRBV6-3	.	TRBD1	TRBJ1-1	TGTGCCAGCAGCGATACAGGGGTAAGAACTGAAGCTTTCTTT	CASSDTGVRTEAFF
TRBV5-1	.	TRBD1	TRBJ1-1	TGCGCCAGCAGCTATGAGACAGGGATAAACACTGAAGCTTTCTTT	CASSYETGINTEAFF
TRBV9	.	.	TRBJ2-1	TGTGCCAGCAGCGGGGCGACTGCTAGCTCCTACAATGAGCAGTTCTTC	CASSGATASSYNEQFF
TRBV10-3	.	TRBD1	TRBJ2-5	TGTGCCATCAAGGGACAGATCCAAGAGACCCAGTACTTC	CAIKGQIQETQYF
TRBV7-2	.	.	TRBJ1-5	TGTGCCAGCAGCTTAGGAGGGGACCTTCGGAATCAGCCCCAGCATTTT	CASSLGGDLRNQPQHF
TRBV29-1	few	.	TRBJ2-3	TGCAGCGTTGAAAAAGGAACAGATACGCAGTATTTT	CSVEKGTDTQYF
TRBV7-2	.	.	TRBJ2-7	TGTGCCAGCAGCCCAGATTTTTGGGGCATAAATAACTACGAGCAGTACTTC	CASSPDFWGINNYEQYF
TRBV27	.	.	TRBJ1-2	TGTGCCAGCAGTGCTTCCCGACGGACAGCCTATGGCTACACCTTC	CASSASRRTAYGYTF
TRBV27	.	.	TRBJ2-7	TGTGCCAGCAGTTACGGCAGCGGAGGCGAGCAGTACTTC	CASSYGSGGEQYF
TRBV28	.	TRBD1	TRBJ2-7	TGTGCCAGCAGGCCGGGACAGTTCCTCACCTACGAGCAGTACTTC	CASRPGQFLTYEQYF
TRBV20-1	.	TRBD1	TRBJ1-5	TGCAGTGCTAGAGAACGACAGGGTCCATATAGCAATCAGCCCCAGCATTTT	CSARERQGPYSNQPQHF
TRBV12-3/TRBV12-4	.	TRBD2	TRBJ2-1	TGTGCCAGCAGTTTTGCTAGCGGGCGTGACAATGAGCAGTTCTTC	CASSFASGRDNEQFF
TRBV28	few	.	TRBJ2-5	TGTGCCAGCCAGAATCCGGGGACGGGGCAAGAGACCCAGTACTTC	CASQNPGTGQETQYF
TRBV12-3/TRBV12-4	.	TRBD1	TRBJ2-4	TGTGCCAGCAGTTGGCCCGGGGACAGGGCGAGCAATGAGCAGTACTTC	CASSWPGDRASNEQYF
TRBV12-1	.	.	TRBJ1-2	TGTGCCAGCGGGGGGGGCGGGAATAACTATGGCTACACCTTC	CASGGGGNNYGYTF
TRBV27	.	.	TRBJ2-7	TGTGCCAGCAGCCTTCGTTCAGGGCTCCCCCACGAGCAGTACTTC	CASSLRSGLPHEQYF